This TCR beta chain was recorded in a study of blood T cell repertoires in COVID-19. On the study more broadly: Some COVID-19 samples were acute and others convalescent; all came from the United States, Italy and Spain. Sample material is recorded as cDNA or gDNA derived from T cells, B-cell-depleted T cells, or PBMCs.

In the original workflow: Quantification of nucleated cells was approximated via reference gene primer amplification. Generated by immunoSEQ multiplex PCR, the TCRdb table keeps only in-frame clones and is missing some. V, J and clone size are taken as reported in that table, and D and trimming were inferred from the DNA itself. Of 150,000 to 200,000 clones listed, about four fifths are singletons. Germline CDR1 and CDR2: LGHNA and YNFKEQ. After removal of 2 bases from V and 1 base from J, the junction contained 8 bases not matched to a gene. The CDR3 loop spans 16 amino acids. The sample comprised peripheral blood. This chain uses TRBV4-2 with TRBJ2-7; 7 bases agree with TRBD1. This TCR derives from a man between 60 and 75 years old with active or convalescent COVID-19. In DNA form, the CDR3 reads TGTGCCAGCAGCCAAAGTCCGGGACAGTCTTCCTACGAGCAGTACTTC. Residues: CASSQSPGQSSYEQYF.